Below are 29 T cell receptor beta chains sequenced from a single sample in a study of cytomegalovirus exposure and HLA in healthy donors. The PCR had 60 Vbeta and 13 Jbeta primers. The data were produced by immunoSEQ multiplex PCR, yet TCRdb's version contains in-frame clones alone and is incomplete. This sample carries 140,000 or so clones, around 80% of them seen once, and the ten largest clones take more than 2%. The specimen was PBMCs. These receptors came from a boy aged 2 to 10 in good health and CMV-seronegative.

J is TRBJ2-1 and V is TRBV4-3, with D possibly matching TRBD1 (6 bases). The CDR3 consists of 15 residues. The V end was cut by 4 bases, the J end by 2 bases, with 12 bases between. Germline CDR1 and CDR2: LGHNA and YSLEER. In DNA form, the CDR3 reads TGCGCCAGCAGCCCAGACAGGCGTCCCTACAATGAGCAGTTCTTC. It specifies CASSPDRRPYNEQFF.

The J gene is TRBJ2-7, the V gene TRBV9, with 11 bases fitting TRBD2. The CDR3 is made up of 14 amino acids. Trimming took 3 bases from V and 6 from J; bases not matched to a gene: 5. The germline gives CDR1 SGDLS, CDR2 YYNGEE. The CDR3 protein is CASSGGTSGSEQYF. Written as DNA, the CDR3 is TGTGCCAGCAGCGGCGGGACTAGCGGTAGCGAGCAGTACTTC.

The CDR3 nucleotides are TGCGCCAGCAGCCAGCACAGGGCGAGCAATCAGCCCCAGCATTTT. Protein sequence: CASSQHRASNQPQHF. This chain connects TRBV4-1 to TRBJ1-5, with TRBD1 as a possible D gene (6 bases). The V end lost 3 bases, the J end lost 1 base, and 10 bases lay between the germline ends. The CDR3 is made up of 15 amino acids. In germline, CDR1 is MGHRA, CDR2 YSYEKL.

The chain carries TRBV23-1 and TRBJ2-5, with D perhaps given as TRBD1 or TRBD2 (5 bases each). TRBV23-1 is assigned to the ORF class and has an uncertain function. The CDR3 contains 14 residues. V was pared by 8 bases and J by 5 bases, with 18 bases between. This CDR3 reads CASPQSGRKETQYF. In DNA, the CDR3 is TGCGCCAGCCCTCAATCGGGGCGCAAGGAGACCCAGTACTTC.

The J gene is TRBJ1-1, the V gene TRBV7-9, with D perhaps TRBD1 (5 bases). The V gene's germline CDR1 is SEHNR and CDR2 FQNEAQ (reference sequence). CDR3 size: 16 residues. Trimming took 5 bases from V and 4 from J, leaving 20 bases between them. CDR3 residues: CASSPGGSVRATEAFF. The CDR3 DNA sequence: TGTGCCAGCAGCCCCGGCGGTTCGGTCAGGGCCACTGAAGCTTTCTTT.

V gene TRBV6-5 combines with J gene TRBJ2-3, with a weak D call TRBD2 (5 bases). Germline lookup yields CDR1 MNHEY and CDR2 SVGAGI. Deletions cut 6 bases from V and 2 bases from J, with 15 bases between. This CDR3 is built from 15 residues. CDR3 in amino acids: CASSSPPGNTDTQYF. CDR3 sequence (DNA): TGTGCCAGCAGCAGTCCCCCGGGAAACACAGATACGCAGTATTTT.

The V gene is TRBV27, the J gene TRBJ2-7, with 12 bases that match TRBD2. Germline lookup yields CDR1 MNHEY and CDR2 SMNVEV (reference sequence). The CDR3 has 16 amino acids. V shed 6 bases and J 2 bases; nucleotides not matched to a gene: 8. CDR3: CASSHGRTSGTYEQYF. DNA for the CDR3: TGTGCCAGCAGCCACGGGAGGACTAGCGGGACCTACGAGCAGTACTTC.

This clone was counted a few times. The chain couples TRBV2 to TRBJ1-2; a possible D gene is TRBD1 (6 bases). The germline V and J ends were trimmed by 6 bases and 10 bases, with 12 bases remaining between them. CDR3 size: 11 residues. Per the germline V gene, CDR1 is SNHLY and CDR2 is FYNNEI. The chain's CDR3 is CASRTQGDYTF. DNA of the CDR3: TGTGCCAGCAGGACACAGGGAGACTACACCTTC.

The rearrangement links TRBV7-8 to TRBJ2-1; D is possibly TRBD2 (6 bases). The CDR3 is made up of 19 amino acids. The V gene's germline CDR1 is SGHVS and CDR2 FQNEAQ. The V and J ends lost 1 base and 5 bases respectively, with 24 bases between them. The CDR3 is CASSLVGGEDGSPNNEQFF. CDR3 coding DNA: TGTGCCAGCAGCTTAGTAGGTGGGGAGGACGGGAGCCCCAACAATGAGCAGTTCTTC.

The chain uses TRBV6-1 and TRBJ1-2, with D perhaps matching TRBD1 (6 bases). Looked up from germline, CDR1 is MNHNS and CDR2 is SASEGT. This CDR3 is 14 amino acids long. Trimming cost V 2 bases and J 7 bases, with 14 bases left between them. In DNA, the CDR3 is TGTGCCAGCAGTGAAAATTTGGGGGCCCGTGGCTACACCTTC. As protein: CASSENLGARGYTF.

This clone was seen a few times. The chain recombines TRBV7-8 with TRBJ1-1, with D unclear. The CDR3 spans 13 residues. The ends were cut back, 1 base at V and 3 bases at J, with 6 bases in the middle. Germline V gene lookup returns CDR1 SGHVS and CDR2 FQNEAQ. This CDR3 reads CASSLESYTEAFF. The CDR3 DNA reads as TGTGCCAGCAGCTTAGAATCCTACACTGAAGCTTTCTTT.

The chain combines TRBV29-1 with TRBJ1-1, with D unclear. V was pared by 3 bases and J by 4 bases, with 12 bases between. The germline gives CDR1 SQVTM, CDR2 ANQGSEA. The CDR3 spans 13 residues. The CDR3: CSVDNGSGTEAFF. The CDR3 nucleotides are TGCAGCGTTGACAACGGAAGCGGCACTGAAGCTTTCTTT. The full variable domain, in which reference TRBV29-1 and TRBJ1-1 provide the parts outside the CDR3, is SAVISQKPSRDICQRGTSLTIQCQVDSQVTMMFWYRQQPGQSLTLIATANQGSEATYESGFVIDKFPISRPNLTFSTLTVSNMSPEDSSIYLCSVDNGSGTEAFFGQGTRLTVV.

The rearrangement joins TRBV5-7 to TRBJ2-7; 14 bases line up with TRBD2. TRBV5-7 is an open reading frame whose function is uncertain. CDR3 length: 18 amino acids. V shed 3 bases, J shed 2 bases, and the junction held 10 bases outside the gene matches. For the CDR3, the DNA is TGTGCCAGCAGCTATCCGGGACTAGCGGGAGAAGGGCCCTACGAGCAGTACTTC. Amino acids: CASSYPGLAGEGPYEQYF.

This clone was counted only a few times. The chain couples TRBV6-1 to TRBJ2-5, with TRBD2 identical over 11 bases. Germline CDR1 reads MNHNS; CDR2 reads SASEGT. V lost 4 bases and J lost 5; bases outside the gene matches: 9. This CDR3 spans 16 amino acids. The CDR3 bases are TGTGCCAGCAGTGCCGCCCTAGCGGGAGGTGGGGAGACCCAGTACTTC. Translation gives CASSAALAGGGETQYF.

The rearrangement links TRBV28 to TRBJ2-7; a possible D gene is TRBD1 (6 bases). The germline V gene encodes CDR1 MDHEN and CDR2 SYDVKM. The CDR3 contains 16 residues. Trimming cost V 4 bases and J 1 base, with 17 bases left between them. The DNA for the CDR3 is TGTGCCAGCAGTTCCCCTTCCGGGACACCTTCCTACGAGCAGTACTTC. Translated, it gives CASSSPSGTPSYEQYF. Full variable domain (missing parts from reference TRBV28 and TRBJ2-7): DVKVTQSSRYLVKRTGEKVFLECVQDMDHENMFWYRQDPGLGLRLIYFSYDVKMKEKGDIPEGYSVSREKKERFSLILESASTNQTSMYLCASSSPSGTPSYEQYFGPGTRLTVT.

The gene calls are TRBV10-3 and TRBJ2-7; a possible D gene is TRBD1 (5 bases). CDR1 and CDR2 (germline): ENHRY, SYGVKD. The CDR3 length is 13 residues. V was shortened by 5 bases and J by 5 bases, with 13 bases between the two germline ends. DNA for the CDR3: TGTGCCATCAGTTCTGGGGCCAGCGACGAGCAGTACTTC. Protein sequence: CAISSGASDEQYF.

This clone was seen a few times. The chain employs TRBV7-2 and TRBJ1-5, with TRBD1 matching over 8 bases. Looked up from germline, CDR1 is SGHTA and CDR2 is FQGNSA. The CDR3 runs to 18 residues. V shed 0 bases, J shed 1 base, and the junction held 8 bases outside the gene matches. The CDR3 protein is CASSLAARTGRSNQPQHF. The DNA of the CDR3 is TGTGCCAGCAGCTTAGCCGCGAGGACAGGGAGAAGCAATCAGCCCCAGCATTTT.

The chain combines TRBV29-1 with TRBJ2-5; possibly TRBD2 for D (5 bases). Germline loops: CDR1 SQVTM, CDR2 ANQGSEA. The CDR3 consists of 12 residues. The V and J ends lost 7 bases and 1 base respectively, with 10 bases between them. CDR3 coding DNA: TGCAGCGGAGCGGAGACCCAAGAGACCCAGTACTTC. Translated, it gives CSGAETQETQYF.

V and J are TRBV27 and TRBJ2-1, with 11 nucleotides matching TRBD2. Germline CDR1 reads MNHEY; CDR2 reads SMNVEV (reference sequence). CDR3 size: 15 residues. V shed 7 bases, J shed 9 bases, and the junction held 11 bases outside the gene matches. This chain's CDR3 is CASKAASGGLGEQFF. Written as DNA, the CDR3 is TGTGCCAGCAAGGCAGCTAGCGGGGGGCTCGGTGAGCAGTTCTTC.

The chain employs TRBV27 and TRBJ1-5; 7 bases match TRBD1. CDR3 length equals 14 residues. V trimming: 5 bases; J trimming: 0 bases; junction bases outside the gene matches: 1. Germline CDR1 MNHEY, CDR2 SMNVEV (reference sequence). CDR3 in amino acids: CASSDRDSNQPQHF. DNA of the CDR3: TGTGCCAGCAGTGACAGGGATAGCAATCAGCCCCAGCATTTT.

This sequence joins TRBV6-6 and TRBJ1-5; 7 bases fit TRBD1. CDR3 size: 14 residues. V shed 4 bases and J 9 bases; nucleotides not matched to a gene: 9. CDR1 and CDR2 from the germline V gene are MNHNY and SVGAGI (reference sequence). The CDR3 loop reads CASSFKQGPRPQHF. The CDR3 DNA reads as TGTGCCAGCAGTTTTAAACAGGGGCCTCGGCCCCAGCATTTT.

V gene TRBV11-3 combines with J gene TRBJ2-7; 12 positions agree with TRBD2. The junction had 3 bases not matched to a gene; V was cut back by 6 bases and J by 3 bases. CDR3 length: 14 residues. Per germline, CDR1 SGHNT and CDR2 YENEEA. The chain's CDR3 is CASSPLAGGYEQYF. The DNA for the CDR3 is TGTGCCAGCAGTCCACTAGCGGGAGGCTACGAGCAGTACTTC.

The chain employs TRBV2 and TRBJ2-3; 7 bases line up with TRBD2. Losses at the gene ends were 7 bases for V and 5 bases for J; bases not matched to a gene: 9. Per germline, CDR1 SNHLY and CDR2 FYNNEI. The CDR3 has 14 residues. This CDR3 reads CASKEASGRDTQYF. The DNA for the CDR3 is TGTGCCAGCAAAGAGGCTAGCGGCAGAGATACGCAGTATTTT.

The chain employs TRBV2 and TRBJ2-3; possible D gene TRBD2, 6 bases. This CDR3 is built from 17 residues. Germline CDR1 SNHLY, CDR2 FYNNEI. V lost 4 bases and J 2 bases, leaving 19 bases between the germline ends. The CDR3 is CASSAWRGQTPTDTQYF. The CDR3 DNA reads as TGTGCCAGCAGTGCCTGGAGGGGTCAAACCCCCACAGATACGCAGTATTTT. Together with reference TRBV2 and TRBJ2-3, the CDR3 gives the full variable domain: EPEVTQTPSHQVTQMGQEVILRCVPISNHLYFYWYRQILGQKVEFLVSFYNNEISEKSEIFDDQFSVERPDGSNFTLKIRSTKLEDSAMYFCASSAWRGQTPTDTQYFGPGTRLTVL.

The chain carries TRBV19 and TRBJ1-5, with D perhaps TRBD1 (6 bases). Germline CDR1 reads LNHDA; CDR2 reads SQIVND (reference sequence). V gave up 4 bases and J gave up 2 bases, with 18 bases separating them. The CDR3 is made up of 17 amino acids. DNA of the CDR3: TGTGCCAGTAGTAGCCGAGGGGGTTCGAGGGGCAATCAGCCCCAGCATTTT. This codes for CASSSRGGSRGNQPQHF.

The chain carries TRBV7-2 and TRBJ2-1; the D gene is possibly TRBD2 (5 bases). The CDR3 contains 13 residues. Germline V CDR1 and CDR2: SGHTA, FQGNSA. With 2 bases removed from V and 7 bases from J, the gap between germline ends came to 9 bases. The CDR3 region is CASSLPGSNEQFF. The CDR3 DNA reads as TGTGCCAGCAGCTTACCGGGGTCGAATGAGCAGTTCTTC.

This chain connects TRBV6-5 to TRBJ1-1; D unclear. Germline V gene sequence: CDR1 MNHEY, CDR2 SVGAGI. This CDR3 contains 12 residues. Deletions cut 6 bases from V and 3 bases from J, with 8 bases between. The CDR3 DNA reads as TGTGCCAGCAGCCGGAGCGACACTGAAGCTTTCTTT. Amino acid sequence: CASSRSDTEAFF.

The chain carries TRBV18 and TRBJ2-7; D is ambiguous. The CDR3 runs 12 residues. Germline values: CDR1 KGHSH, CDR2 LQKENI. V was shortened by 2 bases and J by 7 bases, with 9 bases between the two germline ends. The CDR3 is CASSPGPREQYF. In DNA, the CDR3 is TGTGCCAGCTCACCAGGCCCTAGGGAGCAGTACTTC. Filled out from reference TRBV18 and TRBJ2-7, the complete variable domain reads NAGVMQNPRHLVRRRGQEARLRCSPMKGHSHVYWYRQLPEEGLKFMVYLQKENIIDESGMPKERFSAEFPKEGPSILRIQQVVRGDSAAYFCASSPGPREQYFGPGTRLTVT.

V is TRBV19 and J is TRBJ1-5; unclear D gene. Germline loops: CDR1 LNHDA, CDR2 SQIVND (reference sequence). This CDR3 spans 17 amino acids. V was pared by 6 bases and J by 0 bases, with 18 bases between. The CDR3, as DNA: TGTGCCAGTAGAACGGCCGGGAGGGAGTATAGCAATCAGCCCCAGCATTTT. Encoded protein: CASRTAGREYSNQPQHF.